Following are 15 T cell receptor beta chains from one sample sequenced in a study of T cell changes during pregnancy in multiple sclerosis. Profiling relied on immunoSEQ multiplex PCR, and the TCRdb table lists in-frame clones only, not all of them. The sample consists of roughly 38,000 clones, roughly 89% of them appearing once. Specimen: CD4+ T cells from peripheral blood mononuclear cells, collected in the second trimester of pregnancy. All receptors derive from a female donor in good health, enrolled as a control in a pregnancy study.

The chain joins TRBV30 to TRBJ2-2; 9 nucleotides line up with TRBD1. Germline V gene sequence: CDR1 GTSNPN, CDR2 SVGIG (reference sequence). The CDR3 length is 14 residues. V was pared by 0 bases and J by 10 bases, with 6 bases of the junction left unmatched. The CDR3 bases are TGTGCCTGGAGTGTACAGGGGGCGCCTGAGGAGCTGTTTTTT. Its protein is CAWSVQGAPEELFF.

The rearrangement joins TRBV5-6 to TRBJ1-3, with D possibly matching TRBD1 (6 bases). This CDR3 region has 15 residues. Looked up from germline, CDR1 is SGHDT and CDR2 is YYEEEE. The V end lost 1 base, the J end lost 4 bases, and 12 bases lay between the germline ends. The CDR3 DNA reads as TGTGCCAGCAGCTTGAGGCAGGGGTACGGAAACACCATATATTTT. Amino acid sequence: CASSLRQGYGNTIYF.

This clone was detected only once. The V call is TRBV30, the J call TRBJ1-2; 7 nucleotides agree with TRBD1. V lost 0 bases to trimming and J lost 4 bases; unmatched junction nucleotides: 14. The CDR3 extends over 17 amino acids. Germline V lookup: CDR1 GTSNPN, CDR2 SVGIG (reference sequence). The CDR3 bases are TGTGCCTGGAGTGTACCGACAGGGCTTAGGGTGACCTATGGCTACACCTTC. This codes for CAWSVPTGLRVTYGYTF. Complete variable domain (other parts from reference TRBV30 and TRBJ1-2): SQTIHQWPATLVQPVGSPLSLECTVEGTSNPNLYWYRQAAGRGLQLLFYSVGIGQISSEVPQNLSASRPQDRQFILSSKKLLLSDSGFYLCAWSVPTGLRVTYGYTFGSGTRLTVV.

This clone was picked up one time. CDR3 loop: CATSRDGGAWSGSYEQYF. The CDR3 DNA is TGTGCCACCAGCAGAGATGGTGGTGCTTGGTCGGGGAGCTACGAGCAGTACTTC. The V gene is TRBV15, the J gene TRBJ2-7, with TRBD2 as a possible D gene (5 bases). Trimming took off 0 bases at V and 3 bases at J, with 21 bases between the two ends. Germline V gene sequence: CDR1 LNHNV, CDR2 YYDKDF (reference sequence). The CDR3 consists of 18 residues.

This chain links TRBV11-2 with TRBJ2-3, with TRBD1 identical over 7 bases. From germline, CDR1 is SGHAT and CDR2 FQNNGV. The CDR3 runs 15 residues. V dropped 3 bases and J dropped 0; count of bases not matched to a gene: 3. CDR3 loop: CASSLGQPSTDTQYF. The CDR3 DNA is TGTGCCAGCAGCTTGGGACAGCCAAGCACAGATACGCAGTATTTT.

The chain employs TRBV19 and TRBJ1-2; the D gene is possibly TRBD1 (6 bases). From germline, CDR1 is LNHDA and CDR2 SQIVND (reference sequence). The V gene lost 4 bases and the J gene lost 6 bases, with 15 bases spanning the gap. This CDR3 has 14 amino acids. The CDR3 DNA sequence: TGTGCCAGTAGTACCCCGGGCAGGGGACATGGCTACACCTTC. This translates into CASSTPGRGHGYTF.

The chain combines TRBV10-3 with TRBJ1-6, with a weak D call TRBD1 (5 bases). Trimming shortened V by 10 bases and J by 1 base, and 14 bases separated the two germline ends. The CDR3 is made up of 15 amino acids. Germline loops: CDR1 ENHRY, CDR2 SYGVKD. CDR3 DNA sequence: TGTGCCACCGGGACGGGGGGGTCCTATAATTCACCCCTCCACTTT. Residues: CATGTGGSYNSPLHF.

The V gene is TRBV2, the J gene TRBJ2-5; D gene uncertain. This CDR3 has 15 residues. Germline V lookup: CDR1 SNHLY, CDR2 FYNNEI. Trimming took off 0 bases at V and 1 base at J, with 9 bases between the two ends. The CDR3 nucleotides read TGTGCCAGCAGTGAAGCGCTCGGTACCCAAGAGACCCAGTACTTC. Protein sequence: CASSEALGTQETQYF.

V and J are TRBV14 and TRBJ1-1; weak D call: TRBD1 (5 bases). V lost 2 bases and J lost 4, with 11 bases in between. Germline CDR1 and CDR2: SGHDN and FVKESK. This CDR3 is 14 amino acids long. The DNA of the CDR3 is TGTGCCAGCAGCCAAATCGTGGGGGGCACTGAAGCTTTCTTT. Residues: CASSQIVGGTEAFF. The full variable domain, with the rest looked up from reference TRBV14 and TRBJ1-1, is EAGVTQFPSHSVIEKGQTVTLRCDPISGHDNLYWYRRVMGKEIKFLLHFVKESKQDESGMPNNRFLAERTGGTYSTLKVQPAELEDSGVYFCASSQIVGGTEAFFGQGTRLTVV.

The rearrangement uses TRBV30 and TRBJ2-7; tentatively, D is TRBD1 (6 bases). Germline V gene data show CDR1 as GTSNPN and CDR2 as SVGIG (reference sequence). Trimming removed 0 bases from V and 5 bases from J, with 14 bases in between. The CDR3 contains 14 residues. The CDR3, as DNA: TGTGCCTGGAGTGTAGGGCAGGGGACCGACGAGCAGTACTTC. It codes for CAWSVGQGTDEQYF.

The chain joins TRBV18 to TRBJ2-2, with TRBD2 matching 8 bases. V shed 1 base and J 4 bases; nucleotides not matched to a gene: 5. Germline CDR1 KGHSH, CDR2 LQKENI. This CDR3 is 16 amino acids long. The CDR3 DNA reads as TGTGCCAGCTCACCACGGGCGGGAGGCAGCACCGGGGAGCTGTTTTTT. This gives the protein CASSPRAGGSTGELFF.

This chain uses TRBV5-6 with TRBJ2-7, with 10 bases identical to TRBD2. The V segment lost 0 bases and the J segment 3 bases; nucleotides outside the gene matches: 12. The CDR3 extends over 18 amino acids. Looked up from germline, CDR1 is SGHDT and CDR2 is YYEEEE. Here the CDR3 reads CASSLVLGTSGEHYEQYF. CDR3 bases: TGTGCCAGCAGCTTGGTTCTAGGTACTAGCGGGGAACACTACGAGCAGTACTTC.

This clone appeared a single time. The chain links TRBV5-1 to TRBJ2-5, with 7 bases that match TRBD2. There are 14 residues in the CDR3. The germline V gene has CDR1 SGHRS and CDR2 YFSETQ. V shed 9 bases and J 5 bases; nucleotides not matched to a gene: 13. CDR3 protein: CATRGAGESETQYF. Written as DNA, the CDR3 is TGCGCCACCCGAGGGGCGGGAGAGTCGGAGACCCAGTACTTC.

The V gene is TRBV7-8, the J gene TRBJ1-6, with TRBD1 matching over 8 bases. The germline CDR1 and CDR2 sequences are SGHVS and FQNEAQ. The CDR3 has 14 amino acids. J was trimmed by 7 bases and V by 6 bases; bases with no gene match: 5. The CDR3 DNA sequence: TGTGCCAGCAGGGAACAGGGGGGAAATTCACCCCTCCACTTT. It translates to CASREQGGNSPLHF.

This chain joins TRBV9 and TRBJ2-3; D call uncertain. With 0 bases removed from V and 4 bases from J, the gap between germline ends came to 6 bases. This CDR3 is built from 13 residues. Looked up from germline, CDR1 is SGDLS and CDR2 is YYNGEE. DNA for the CDR3: TGTGCCAGCAGCGTAGGAGCGTCAGATACGCAGTATTTT. It specifies CASSVGASDTQYF.